This TCR beta chain was observed in a study of human T cells and chemical hapten exposure. Overall study: It was small differences in pooled library volume that mainly caused per-sample TCR yields to vary.

Separate cDNA molecules received unique molecular identifiers, which the library attached to them. TCRdb processed the RACE reads anew with MiXCR; each CDR3 protein has one entry. The repertoire consists of 70,000 to 85,000 distinct CDR3 sequences, with roughly 8.7% occurring once and the leading ten covering under 2%. Regarding time point: healthy volunteer bleed at 6 weeks. The authors' total RNA extraction used unfractionated whole blood. This CDR3 is built from 15 residues. Germline loops: CDR1 SGHVS, CDR2 FQNEAQ. V lost 1 base and J lost 0, with 9 bases in between. Source material: whole blood. This chain links TRBV7-8 with TRBJ1-2; D not resolved. This clonotype was sampled from a male donor in good health. Some clones in this sample may be carry-over from other donors' samples. The CDR3 nucleotides are TGTGCCAGCAGCTTAGAGGCAGGAGCTAACTATGGCTACACCTTC. This translates into CASSLEAGANYGYTF.